This TCR beta chain was recovered during a study of monozygotic twins with inflammatory bowel disease. General study results and limits: IBD patients showed reduced TCRbeta diversity (inverse Simpson) versus healthy co-twins.

This CDR3 contains 13 residues. The germline V gene has CDR1 MNHNS and CDR2 SASEGT. TCRdb processed the 5' RACE reads again and assigns one entry to each CDR3 protein, with no DNA. This listing includes some 170,000 distinct CDR3 sequences. About this clonotype: Its antigen remains unknown.

The chain links TRBV6-1 to TRBJ2-7; TCRdb picks TRBD2, but there is no DNA to check that call. Sequencing was carried out using blood. The sequence was obtained from a human donor with ulcerative colitis or Crohn's disease, or a healthy co-twin of an affected twin (not recorded which). The CDR3: CASSARLVPEQYF.